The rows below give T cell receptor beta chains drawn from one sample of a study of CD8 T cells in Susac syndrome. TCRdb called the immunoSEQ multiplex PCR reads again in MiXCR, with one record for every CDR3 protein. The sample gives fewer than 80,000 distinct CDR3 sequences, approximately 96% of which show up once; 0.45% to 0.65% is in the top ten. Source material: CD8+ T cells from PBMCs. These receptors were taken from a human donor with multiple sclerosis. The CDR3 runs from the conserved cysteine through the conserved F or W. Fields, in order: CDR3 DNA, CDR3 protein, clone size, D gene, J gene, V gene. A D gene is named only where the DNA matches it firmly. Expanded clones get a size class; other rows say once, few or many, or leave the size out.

CDR3 DNA: TGTGCCAGCAGTTTTTTCCAGGGATTAATGGATGAGCAGTTCTTC
CDR3 protein: CASSFFQGLMDEQFF
clone size: .
D gene: .
J gene: TRBJ2-1
V gene: TRBV27

CDR3 DNA: TGTGCCAGCAGCGTGGGCATCTCCTACGAGCAGTACTTC
CDR3 protein: CASSVGISYEQYF
clone size: .
D gene: .
J gene: TRBJ2-7
V gene: TRBV9

CDR3 DNA: TGTGCCAACCGGTGGCGGTACTACGAGCAGTACTTC
CDR3 protein: CANRWRYYEQYF
clone size: once
D gene: .
J gene: TRBJ2-7
V gene: TRBV28

CDR3 DNA: TGTGCCGACCAGTATTCCACAGATACGCAGTATTTT
CDR3 protein: CADQYSTDTQYF
clone size: .
D gene: .
J gene: TRBJ2-3
V gene: TRBV7-9

CDR3 DNA: TGTGCCAGCAGTTCCGGGGGGTGGGGTTCACCCCTCCACTTT
CDR3 protein: CASSSGGWGSPLHF
clone size: .
D gene: .
J gene: TRBJ1-6
V gene: TRBV27

CDR3 DNA: TGTGCCACCAGTGACCGGGACAGGGAAATTCAGTACTTC
CDR3 protein: CATSDRDREIQYF
clone size: .
D gene: TRBD1
J gene: TRBJ2-4
V gene: TRBV24-1

CDR3 DNA: TGTGCCAGCAACGAGCTCGATGAGCAGTTCTTC
CDR3 protein: CASNELDEQFF
clone size: .
D gene: .
J gene: TRBJ2-1
V gene: TRBV28

CDR3 DNA: TGCAGTGCTAGAGATTTGCGGCAGCCATTATCCTACGAGCAGTACTTC
CDR3 protein: CSARDLRQPLSYEQYF
clone size: .
D gene: .
J gene: TRBJ2-7
V gene: TRBV20-1

CDR3 DNA: TGTGCCAGCAGCTCAGAATCACCTGACCCGAACACTGAAGCTTTCTTT
CDR3 protein: CASSSESPDPNTEAFF
clone size: .
D gene: .
J gene: TRBJ1-1
V gene: TRBV3-1

CDR3 DNA: TGTGCCAGCAGCCAAGTTTCAACCCAAGAGACCCAGTACTTC
CDR3 protein: CASSQVSTQETQYF
clone size: .
D gene: .
J gene: TRBJ2-5
V gene: TRBV14

CDR3 DNA: TGTGCCAGCAGCTTAGACGGATTCACTGAAGCTTTCTTT
CDR3 protein: CASSLDGFTEAFF
clone size: .
D gene: .
J gene: TRBJ1-1
V gene: TRBV7-9

CDR3 DNA: TGCGCCAGCAGTCCGGGACAGGGGACTTCACCCCTCCACTTT
CDR3 protein: CASSPGQGTSPLHF
clone size: .
D gene: TRBD1
J gene: TRBJ1-6
V gene: TRBV5-1

CDR3 DNA: TGTGCCACCGAGGGGGAAGAGACCCAGTACTTC
CDR3 protein: CATEGEETQYF
clone size: once
D gene: .
J gene: TRBJ2-5
V gene: TRBV6-6

CDR3 DNA: TGTGCCAGCAGTTTGACTAGCGGGGGCCAAGAGACCCAGTACTTC
CDR3 protein: CASSLTSGGQETQYF
clone size: .
D gene: TRBD2
J gene: TRBJ2-5
V gene: TRBV6-2/TRBV6-3

CDR3 DNA: TGCAGCGTTGCCCGGGACGGAAACACTGAAGCTTTCTTT
CDR3 protein: CSVARDGNTEAFF
clone size: .
D gene: .
J gene: TRBJ1-1
V gene: TRBV29-1

CDR3 DNA: TGTGCCAGCATTAGGGACAGACCTCAAGAGACCCAGTACTTC
CDR3 protein: CASIRDRPQETQYF
clone size: .
D gene: TRBD1
J gene: TRBJ2-5
V gene: TRBV2

CDR3 DNA: TGCAGTGCTAGTACGGGACAGTCCTACGAGCAGTACTTC
CDR3 protein: CSASTGQSYEQYF
clone size: .
D gene: TRBD1
J gene: TRBJ2-7
V gene: TRBV20-1

CDR3 DNA: TGTGCCAGCAGCGGCAGGACAGGGAATGGCTACACCTTC
CDR3 protein: CASSGRTGNGYTF
clone size: .
D gene: TRBD1
J gene: TRBJ1-2
V gene: TRBV11-2

CDR3 DNA: TGTGCCAGCAGTTCCCAGACAGTAGTGAGGGAGCAGTTCTTC
CDR3 protein: CASSSQTVVREQFF
clone size: .
D gene: .
J gene: TRBJ2-1
V gene: TRBV6-2/TRBV6-3

CDR3 DNA: TGCAGCTCCCTTTCAGGGGCGTCTGAGCAGTTCTTC
CDR3 protein: CSSLSGASEQFF
clone size: .
D gene: .
J gene: TRBJ2-1
V gene: TRBV29-1

CDR3 DNA: TGCGCCAGCAGCCGCTGGGACAGTGACGATGAGCAGTTCTTC
CDR3 protein: CASSRWDSDDEQFF
clone size: .
D gene: TRBD1
J gene: TRBJ2-1
V gene: TRBV4-1

CDR3 DNA: TGTGCCAGCAGCTTAAGGCTAGCGGGAGGTAATGAGCAGTTCTTC
CDR3 protein: CASSLRLAGGNEQFF
clone size: few
D gene: TRBD2
J gene: TRBJ2-1
V gene: TRBV13

CDR3 DNA: TGTGCCTGGAGTGTACTAGCGGACTACGAGCAGTACTTC
CDR3 protein: CAWSVLADYEQYF
clone size: .
D gene: TRBD2
J gene: TRBJ2-7
V gene: TRBV30

CDR3 DNA: TGTGCCAGCAGTTTACGACAGACAGGGGGGCTTTCGGAGACCCAGTACTTC
CDR3 protein: CASSLRQTGGLSETQYF
clone size: .
D gene: TRBD1
J gene: TRBJ2-5
V gene: TRBV12-3/TRBV12-4

CDR3 DNA: TGTGCCAGCAGTTCGGGGCCTAACTATGGCTACACCTTC
CDR3 protein: CASSSGPNYGYTF
clone size: .
D gene: .
J gene: TRBJ1-2
V gene: TRBV12-3/TRBV12-4

CDR3 DNA: TGTGCCTGGAGTGTAGGGACAGGGGATTCACCCCTCCACTTT
CDR3 protein: CAWSVGTGDSPLHF
clone size: .
D gene: TRBD1
J gene: TRBJ1-6
V gene: TRBV30

CDR3 DNA: TGTGCCAGCAGCTCCGGGACAGGGCGATACGAGCAGTACTTC
CDR3 protein: CASSSGTGRYEQYF
clone size: .
D gene: TRBD1
J gene: TRBJ2-7
V gene: TRBV5-6

CDR3 DNA: TGTGCCTGGACTGGGGTTACAGGGACCCAGTACTTC
CDR3 protein: CAWTGVTGTQYF
clone size: .
D gene: .
J gene: TRBJ2-5
V gene: TRBV30

CDR3 DNA: TGTGCCAGCAGTTTACCTGACAGATCAGTCTTCAATTCACCCCTCCACTTT
CDR3 protein: CASSLPDRSVFNSPLHF
clone size: .
D gene: .
J gene: TRBJ1-6
V gene: TRBV28

CDR3 DNA: TGTGCCAGCAGTGTATCCCCGGGACTAGCCCTCACCGAGCAGTACTTC
CDR3 protein: CASSVSPGLALTEQYF
clone size: .
D gene: TRBD2
J gene: TRBJ2-7
V gene: TRBV27

CDR3 DNA: TGTGCCAGCAGTTTTCTAGCAGGGGGATACTACGAGCAGTACTTC
CDR3 protein: CASSFLAGGYYEQYF
clone size: .
D gene: TRBD1
J gene: TRBJ2-7
V gene: TRBV27

CDR3 DNA: TGTGCCTGGAACTCCGGGACAGGGGATGGCTACACCTTC
CDR3 protein: CAWNSGTGDGYTF
clone size: .
D gene: TRBD1
J gene: TRBJ1-2
V gene: TRBV30

CDR3 DNA: TGTGCCAGCAGCGGGCTTGAAGAGACCCAGTACTTC
CDR3 protein: CASSGLEETQYF
clone size: .
D gene: .
J gene: TRBJ2-5
V gene: TRBV9

CDR3 DNA: TGTGCCAGCAGTTCGGACAGCGGGAGAACAGAGACCCAGTACTTC
CDR3 protein: CASSSDSGRTETQYF
clone size: .
D gene: TRBD2
J gene: TRBJ2-5
V gene: TRBV12-3/TRBV12-4

CDR3 DNA: TGTGCCAGCAGCTTGGTCGGGGGCAATGAGCAGTTCTTC
CDR3 protein: CASSLVGGNEQFF
clone size: .
D gene: .
J gene: TRBJ2-1
V gene: TRBV5-6

CDR3 DNA: TGTGCCAGCAGCCCAACAGGGCTGAACACTGAAGCTTTCTTT
CDR3 protein: CASSPTGLNTEAFF
clone size: .
D gene: .
J gene: TRBJ1-1
V gene: TRBV9

CDR3 DNA: TGTGCCAGCTTTGGGGGGATGTACAATGAGCAGTTCTTC
CDR3 protein: CASFGGMYNEQFF
clone size: .
D gene: .
J gene: TRBJ2-1
V gene: TRBV25-1

CDR3 DNA: TGCAGCGCCGGACAGGCGACCTACAATGAGCAGTTCTTC
CDR3 protein: CSAGQATYNEQFF
clone size: .
D gene: TRBD1
J gene: TRBJ2-1
V gene: TRBV29-1

CDR3 DNA: TGTGCCGGAATCTGGACAGGGGAGAGCTATGGCTACACCTTC
CDR3 protein: CAGIWTGESYGYTF
clone size: .
D gene: TRBD1
J gene: TRBJ1-2
V gene: TRBV30

CDR3 DNA: TGTGCCAGCAGCTCGACCTCGGAATACTCTGGAAACACCATATATTTT
CDR3 protein: CASSSTSEYSGNTIYF
clone size: .
D gene: .
J gene: TRBJ1-3
V gene: TRBV7-9

CDR3 DNA: TGTGCCACCAGTGATTTGCTTGGACCCGAGCAGTTCTTC
CDR3 protein: CATSDLLGPEQFF
clone size: .
D gene: .
J gene: TRBJ2-1
V gene: TRBV24-1

CDR3 DNA: TGTGCCAGCAGCCCTACTGGACACGTCCTTCAAGAGACCCAGTACTTC
CDR3 protein: CASSPTGHVLQETQYF
clone size: .
D gene: .
J gene: TRBJ2-5
V gene: TRBV7-9

CDR3 DNA: TGTGCCAGCAGCCACTCCCAGGACTATGGCTACACCTTC
CDR3 protein: CASSHSQDYGYTF
clone size: .
D gene: .
J gene: TRBJ1-2
V gene: TRBV14

CDR3 DNA: TGTGCCAGCAGCTTATCAGGGGCCGAGCAGTACTTC
CDR3 protein: CASSLSGAEQYF
clone size: .
D gene: .
J gene: TRBJ2-7
V gene: TRBV7-3

CDR3 DNA: TGTGCCAGCAGTCTTACAGGGCCCTCCTACAATGAGCAGTTCTTC
CDR3 protein: CASSLTGPSYNEQFF
clone size: .
D gene: .
J gene: TRBJ2-1
V gene: TRBV27

CDR3 DNA: TGTGCCAGCAGCGTAGAGGGGCCCGACAATGAGCAGTTCTTC
CDR3 protein: CASSVEGPDNEQFF
clone size: .
D gene: .
J gene: TRBJ2-1
V gene: TRBV9

CDR3 DNA: TGTGCCAGCAGTGTAGGGGGGGATACGCAGTATTTT
CDR3 protein: CASSVGGDTQYF
clone size: .
D gene: .
J gene: TRBJ2-3
V gene: TRBV7-3

CDR3 DNA: TGCAGCGTTGAAGGGATGGACAGGCACAATGAGCAGTTCTTC
CDR3 protein: CSVEGMDRHNEQFF
clone size: .
D gene: TRBD1
J gene: TRBJ2-1
V gene: TRBV29-1

CDR3 DNA: TGTGCCAGCAGGTTAGGAGTCCTGGGCGATGAAAAACTGTTTTTT
CDR3 protein: CASRLGVLGDEKLFF
clone size: .
D gene: .
J gene: TRBJ1-4
V gene: TRBV7-9

CDR3 DNA: TGTGCCAGCAGCCCTACCGTTAAGGGGACCTACGAGCAGTACTTC
CDR3 protein: CASSPTVKGTYEQYF
clone size: .
D gene: .
J gene: TRBJ2-7
V gene: TRBV7-9

CDR3 DNA: TGCAGCGTTGAGAGGGGGGGGGCCCTTGAAGCTTTCTTT
CDR3 protein: CSVERGGALEAFF
clone size: once
D gene: .
J gene: TRBJ1-1
V gene: TRBV29-1

CDR3 DNA: TGTGCCACCAGTCTAGCGGGGTCCGGGGAGACCCAGTACTTC
CDR3 protein: CATSLAGSGETQYF
clone size: once
D gene: TRBD2
J gene: TRBJ2-5
V gene: TRBV24-1

CDR3 DNA: TGTGCCAGCAGCTTAAGTAGCAGCAGGTACGAGCAGTACTTC
CDR3 protein: CASSLSSSRYEQYF
clone size: .
D gene: .
J gene: TRBJ2-7
V gene: TRBV11-2

CDR3 DNA: TGTGCCAGCGGGGAGGGGTACAATGAGCAGTTCTTC
CDR3 protein: CASGEGYNEQFF
clone size: .
D gene: TRBD2
J gene: TRBJ2-1
V gene: TRBV12-3/TRBV12-4

CDR3 DNA: TGTGCCAGCAGTCTAACCCCCCTGGGGAACTATGGCTACACCTTC
CDR3 protein: CASSLTPLGNYGYTF
clone size: .
D gene: .
J gene: TRBJ1-2
V gene: TRBV27